Each of the 19 T cell receptor beta chains below was sequenced from the same sample in a study of blood T cell repertoires in COVID-19. TCRdb keeps only in-frame clones here, not all; method: immunoSEQ multiplex PCR. The repertoire has approximately 34,000 clones, 75% to 90% of them found once; the top ten carry over 8%. Material: peripheral blood. The receptors stem from a human donor in a cohort sampled during active COVID-19.

J is TRBJ1-4 and V is TRBV5-1; 7 bases match TRBD1. With V trimmed by 7 bases and J by 4 bases, 10 bases remained unmatched. Looked up from germline, CDR1 is SGHRS and CDR2 is YFSETQ. The CDR3 consists of 15 residues. The CDR3 sequence: CASRAQGLLNEKLFF. The CDR3 region has the DNA TGCGCCAGCCGTGCACAGGGGTTACTTAATGAAAAACTGTTTTTT. The entire variable domain, with the rest obtained from reference TRBV5-1 and TRBJ1-4, is as follows: KAGVTQTPRYLIKTRGQQVTLSCSPISGHRSVSWYQQTPGQGLQFLFEYFSETQRNKGNFPGRFSGRQFSNSRSEMNVSTLELGDSALYLCASRAQGLLNEKLFFGSGTQLSVL.

This chain links TRBV2 with TRBJ2-3; D is ambiguous. Trimming stripped 5 bases from V and 0 bases from J, with 9 bases between. CDR3 size: 14 residues. CDR1 and CDR2 (germline): SNHLY, FYNNEI. This chain's CDR3 is CASSSWSSTDTQYF. The DNA of the CDR3 is TGTGCCAGCAGTTCTTGGAGTAGCACAGATACGCAGTATTTT.

DNA of the CDR3: TGCGCCAGCAGCTCAGGACAGGGGGGGTCGAGGCAGTACTTC. Its protein product is CASSSGQGGSRQYF. The chain joins TRBV5-1 to TRBJ2-7, with TRBD1 identical over 10 bases. The germline CDR1 and CDR2 sequences are SGHRS and YFSETQ. The J segment lost 9 bases and the V segment lost 3 bases, leaving 9 bases of the junction unmatched. The length of the CDR3 is 14 residues.

This clone has more than one count but fewer than ten. V and J are TRBV7-3 and TRBJ2-1, with D unresolved. The V end lost 1 base, the J end lost 0 bases, and 16 bases lay between the germline ends. In germline, CDR1 is SGHTA, CDR2 FQGTGA. CDR3 length equals 18 residues. As DNA, the CDR3 is TGTGCCAGCAGCTTAAGGGTCGACCTTAGGAGCTCCTACAATGAGCAGTTCTTC. Residues: CASSLRVDLRSSYNEQFF. Combining the CDR3 with reference TRBV7-3 and TRBJ2-1 gives the whole variable domain GAGVSQTPSNKVTEKGKYVELRCDPISGHTALYWYRQSLGQGPEFLIYFQGTGAADDSGLPNDRFFAVRPEGSVSTLKIQRTERGDSAVYLCASSLRVDLRSSYNEQFFGPGTRLTVL.

This chain connects TRBV19 to TRBJ2-1, with a weak D call TRBD2 (7 bases). V lost 5 bases, J lost 6 bases, and 14 bases lay in between. The CDR3 sequence is 14 residues long. CDR1 is LNHDA and CDR2 is SQIVND in the germline V gene (reference sequence). Here the CDR3 DNA reads TGTGCCAGTAGTGTCGGGGGGCCTGGCAATGAGCAGTTCTTC. Amino acids: CASSVGGPGNEQFF.

The chain recombines TRBV27 with TRBJ1-6; a weak D match, TRBD1 (5 bases). CDR1 and CDR2 (germline): MNHEY, SMNVEV (reference sequence). The CDR3 has 13 residues. The V end was cut by 4 bases, the J end by 5 bases, with 6 bases between. The CDR3 region is CASSWGDNSPLHF. CDR3 nucleotides: TGTGCCAGCAGTTGGGGGGATAATTCACCCCTCCACTTT.

This chain connects TRBV27 to TRBJ2-7; 8 nucleotides match TRBD2. This CDR3 spans 14 amino acids. The germline CDR1 and CDR2 sequences are MNHEY and SMNVEV (reference sequence). Trimming cost V 5 bases and J 4 bases; bases outside gene matches: 7. The CDR3 here is CASSQLAELYEQYF. The CDR3 DNA follows: TGTGCCAGCAGTCAACTAGCGGAGCTATACGAGCAGTACTTC.

The chain combines TRBV18 with TRBJ1-3; 7 nucleotides align to TRBD1. The CDR3 loop spans 17 amino acids. The ends lost 0 bases at V and 0 bases at J; junction bases unmatched: 5. Germline V CDR1 and CDR2: KGHSH, LQKENI. CDR3 nucleotides: TGTGCCAGCTCACCACCTGGGACAGCTCTCTCTGGAAACACCATATATTTT. The encoded protein is CASSPPGTALSGNTIYF.

The chain joins TRBV20-1 to TRBJ1-1; tentative D call: TRBD1 (5 bases). The CDR3 extends over 10 amino acids. Germline V gene data show CDR1 as DFQATT and CDR2 as SNEGSKA (reference sequence). V gave up 4 bases and J gave up 9 bases, with 9 bases separating them. CDR3 residues: CSATRVKAFF. CDR3 DNA: TGCAGTGCTACCAGGGTAAAAGCTTTCTTT.

CDR3 sequence: CASTPRVVGHNEQFF. In DNA, the CDR3 is TGTGCCAGTACCCCTCGGGTAGTGGGGCACAATGAGCAGTTCTTC. The chain couples TRBV19 to TRBJ2-1, with a tentative D call TRBD1 (5 bases). The ends were cut back, 7 bases at V and 5 bases at J, with 18 bases in the middle. Per germline, CDR1 LNHDA and CDR2 SQIVND (reference sequence). The CDR3 totals 15 residues.

The chain couples TRBV7-8 to TRBJ2-1, with 7 nucleotides matching TRBD2. Trimming removed 4 bases from V and 0 bases from J; junction bases left unmatched: 9. This CDR3 has 17 residues. CDR1 is SGHVS, CDR2 FQNEAQ, per germline. The CDR3: CASSSPAGRSSYNEQFF. CDR3 DNA sequence: TGTGCCAGCAGCTCCCCAGCGGGGAGGAGCTCCTACAATGAGCAGTTCTTC.

V gene TRBV7-2 combines with J gene TRBJ1-4, with 8 nucleotides matching TRBD1. Germline CDR1 and CDR2: SGHTA and FQGNSA. This CDR3 has 17 amino acids. Losses at the gene ends were 5 bases for V and 2 bases for J; bases not matched to a gene: 10. The CDR3: CASSPRVTGATNEKLFF. The DNA of the CDR3 is TGTGCCAGCAGCCCCCGAGTGACAGGGGCCACTAATGAAAAACTGTTTTTT. The full variable domain, in which reference TRBV7-2 and TRBJ1-4 provide the parts outside the CDR3, is GAGVSQSPSNKVTEKGKDVELRCDPISGHTALYWYRQSLGQGLEFLIYFQGNSAPDKSGLPSDRFSAERTGGSVSTLTIQRTQQEDSAVYLCASSPRVTGATNEKLFFGSGTQLSVL.

This chain connects TRBV7-8 to TRBJ2-7; 7 nucleotides align to TRBD2. The CDR3 runs 16 residues. V shed 0 bases and J 2 bases; nucleotides not matched to a gene: 7. Germline V CDR1 and CDR2: SGHVS, FQNEAQ. CDR3 nucleotide sequence: TGTGCCAGCAGCTTAGCGGGGGGGACGGGGGCCTACGAGCAGTACTTC. Amino acid sequence: CASSLAGGTGAYEQYF.

This rearrangement joins TRBV5-1 to TRBJ2-3; no reliable D call. Trimming removed 3 bases at V and 1 base at J, with 3 bases between. The germline gives CDR1 SGHRS, CDR2 YFSETQ. The CDR3 is 12 amino acids. In nucleotides, the CDR3 is TGCGCCAGCAGCTCTCGCACAGATACGCAGTATTTT. Its translation: CASSSRTDTQYF.

This clone has a handful of counts. The chain couples TRBV7-2 to TRBJ2-2, with 13 bases aligning to TRBD2. The ends lost 1 base at V and 2 bases at J; junction bases unmatched: 7. The germline CDR1 and CDR2 sequences are SGHTA and FQGNSA. The CDR3 runs to 19 residues. CDR3 residues: CASSLGPTSGRVNTGELFF. CDR3 sequence (DNA): TGTGCCAGCAGCTTAGGCCCCACTAGCGGGAGGGTTAACACCGGGGAGCTGTTTTTT.

This clone was seen a handful of times. The chain has TRBV11-1 and TRBJ1-1; the D gene is possibly TRBD1 (6 bases). From germline, CDR1 is SGHAT and CDR2 FQDESV (reference sequence). Trimming pared 5 bases from V and 1 base from J, leaving 14 bases between. CDR3 length equals 15 residues. CDR3 DNA: TGTGCCAGCAGCCCCCGGACAGATTGGAACACTGAAGCTTTCTTT. Translated, it gives CASSPRTDWNTEAFF.

The V call is TRBV19, the J call TRBJ1-5, with D perhaps matching TRBD1 (6 bases). The CDR3 totals 15 residues. From germline, CDR1 is LNHDA and CDR2 SQIVND (reference sequence). V shed 6 bases and J shed 5 bases, with 17 bases lying between them. CDR3 sequence: CASREQGSRHQPQHF. DNA for the CDR3: TGTGCCAGTAGGGAACAGGGTTCGAGGCATCAGCCCCAGCATTTT.

This rearrangement joins TRBV19 to TRBJ2-1; a weak D match, TRBD1 (5 bases). This CDR3 has 13 residues. Germline-derived CDR1 and CDR2 are LNHDA and SQIVND (reference sequence). The ends were cut back, 6 bases at V and 4 bases at J, with 10 bases in the middle. The DNA of the CDR3 is TGTGCCAGTAGCCCGACAGTTTACAATGAGCAGTTCTTC. The encoded protein is CASSPTVYNEQFF. The complete variable domain, with remaining parts taken from reference TRBV19 and TRBJ2-1, reads DGGITQSPKYLFRKEGQNVTLSCEQNLNHDAMYWYRQDPGQGLRLIYYSQIVNDFQKGDIAEGYSVSREKKESFPLTVTSAQKNPTAFYLCASSPTVYNEQFFGPGTRLTVL.

The CDR3 reads CASSQDQSRAAWGYTF. Here the CDR3 DNA reads TGCGCCAGCAGCCAAGATCAGAGCAGGGCGGCTTGGGGCTACACCTTC. The J gene is TRBJ1-2, the V gene TRBV4-3, with a possible D match to TRBD1 (5 bases). V was pared by 0 bases and J by 8 bases, with 19 bases between. Germline V gene sequence: CDR1 LGHNA, CDR2 YSLEER. The CDR3 runs to 16 residues.